This TCR beta chain was captured in a study of blood T cell repertoires in COVID-19. This clone was found once. Assay: immunoSEQ multiplex PCR; the TCRdb copy retains only in-frame clones and omits some. Of approximately 110,000 clones in the sample, 70% to 90% are singletons; the top ten hold 1.3% to 1.5%. CDR1 is SGDLS, CDR2 YYNGEE, per germline. The CDR3 is 15 residues long. The V and J ends lost 4 bases and 4 bases respectively, with 16 bases between them. This sequence joins TRBV9 and TRBJ2-3; TRBD2 is a possible D gene (5 bases). The specimen sequenced was peripheral blood. The source of this sequence is a man in his forties or fifties with acute or convalescent COVID-19. CDR3 loop: CASSTRGGTSDTQYF. Written as DNA, the CDR3 is TGTGCCAGCAGCACCCGGGGTGGTACGTCAGATACGCAGTATTTT.